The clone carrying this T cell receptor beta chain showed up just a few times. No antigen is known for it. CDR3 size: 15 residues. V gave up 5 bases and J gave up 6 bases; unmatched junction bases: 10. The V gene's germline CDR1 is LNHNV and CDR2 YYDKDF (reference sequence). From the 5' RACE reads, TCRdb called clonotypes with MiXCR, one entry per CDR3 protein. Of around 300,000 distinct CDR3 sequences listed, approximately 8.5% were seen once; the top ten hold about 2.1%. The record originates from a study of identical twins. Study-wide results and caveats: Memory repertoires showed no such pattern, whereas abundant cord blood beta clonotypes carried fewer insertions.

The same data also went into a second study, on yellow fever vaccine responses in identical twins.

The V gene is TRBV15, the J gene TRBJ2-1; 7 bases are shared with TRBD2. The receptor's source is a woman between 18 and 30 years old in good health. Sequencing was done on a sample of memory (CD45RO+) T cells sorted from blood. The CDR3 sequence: CATSPRTRMPNEQFF. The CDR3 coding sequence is TGTGCCACCAGCCCCCGGACTAGAATGCCCAATGAGCAGTTCTTC.